The clone carrying this T cell receptor (beta chain) has only a few counts. Its antigen is unidentified. This CDR3 has 14 residues. CDR1 is MGHRA and CDR2 is YSYEKL in the germline V gene. V was pared by 4 bases and J by 4 bases, with 6 bases of the junction left unmatched. Amplification used 60 Vbeta primers and 13 Jbeta primers. The method was immunoSEQ multiplex PCR; TCRdb's version includes in-frame clones alone and lacks a portion of them. There are approximately 180,000 clones in the sample; more than 85% occur only once, and around 1.5% lies in the top ten. The sample belongs to a study of cytomegalovirus exposure and HLA in healthy donors. Study observations and caveats: Common viral pathogens (according to a later analysis) appeared linked to several of the most significant clusters. The authors listed approximately 160 TCR beta chains as cytomegalovirus-associated. The presence/absence work took it that sequencing depth was about the same across donors.

The receptor was isolated from a woman in her late teens or twenties in good health and CMV-seronegative. Sequenced sample: PBMCs. The V gene is TRBV4-1, the J gene TRBJ2-5; 7 bases agree with TRBD1. The CDR3, as DNA: TGCGCCAGCAGCCGCGGCAGGGGGACAGAGACCCAGTACTTC. Amino acid sequence: CASSRGRGTETQYF.